The sequence of this T cell receptor beta chain was determined in a study of graft-versus-host responses after intestinal transplantation. CDR3 length equals 15 residues. Germline V gene sequence: CDR1 SNHLY, CDR2 FYNNEI. With 4 bases clipped from V and 3 bases from J, the junction kept 5 bases outside the gene matches. The repertoire was sequenced with immunoSEQ multiplex PCR; TCRdb's copy has only in-frame clones and lacks some. Of thousands of clones in the sample, about 32% were seen once. Upon completion of the reaction, proliferating CFSE-low responders, both CD3+CD4+ and CD3+CD8+, were sorted.

The sample was alloreactive CD4+ T cells from a mixed lymphocyte reaction culture, taken before intestinal transplant. Subset meaning: CFSE-low proliferating T cells sorted from roughly six-day pre-transplant mixed lymphocyte reaction (GvH or HvG direction). The V and J genes are TRBV2 and TRBJ1-5; 8 positions agree with TRBD1. This sequence was found in a human patient who received an intestinal transplant. The DNA of the CDR3 is TGTGCCAGCAGTGGGACAGGGTTAACCAATCAGCCCCAGCATTTT. This encodes CASSGTGLTNQPQHF.